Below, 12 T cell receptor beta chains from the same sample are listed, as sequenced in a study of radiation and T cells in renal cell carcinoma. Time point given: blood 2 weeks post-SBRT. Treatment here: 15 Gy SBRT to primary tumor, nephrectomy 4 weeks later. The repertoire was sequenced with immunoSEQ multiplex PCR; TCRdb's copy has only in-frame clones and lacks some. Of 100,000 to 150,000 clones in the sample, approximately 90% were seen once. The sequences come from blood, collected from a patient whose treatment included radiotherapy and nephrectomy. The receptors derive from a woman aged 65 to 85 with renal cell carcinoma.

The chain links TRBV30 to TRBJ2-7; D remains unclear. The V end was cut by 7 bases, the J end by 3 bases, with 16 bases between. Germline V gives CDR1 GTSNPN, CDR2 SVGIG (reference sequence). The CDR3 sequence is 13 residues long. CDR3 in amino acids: CAFTPTSGYEQYF. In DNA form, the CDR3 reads TGTGCCTTCACCCCGACGTCCGGCTACGAGCAGTACTTC.

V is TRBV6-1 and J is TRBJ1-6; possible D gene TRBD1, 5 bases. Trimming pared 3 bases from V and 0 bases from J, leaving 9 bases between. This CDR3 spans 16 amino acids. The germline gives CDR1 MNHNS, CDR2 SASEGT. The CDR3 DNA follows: TGTGCCAGCAGTGATGGGGCTAGCTCCTATAATTCACCCCTCCACTTT. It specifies CASSDGASSYNSPLHF.

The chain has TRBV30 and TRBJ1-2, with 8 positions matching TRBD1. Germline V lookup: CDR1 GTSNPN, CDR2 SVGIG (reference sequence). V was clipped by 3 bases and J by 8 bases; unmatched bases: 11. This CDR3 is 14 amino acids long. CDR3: CAWRPRGRVVGYTF. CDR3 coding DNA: TGTGCCTGGAGGCCCAGGGGGCGCGTAGTGGGCTACACCTTC.

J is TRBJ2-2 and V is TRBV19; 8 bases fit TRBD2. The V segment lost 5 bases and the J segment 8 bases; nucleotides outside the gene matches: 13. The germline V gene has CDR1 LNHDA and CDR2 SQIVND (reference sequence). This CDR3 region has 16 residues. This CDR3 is CASSPGTSRLRGELFF. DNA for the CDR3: TGTGCCAGTAGTCCCGGGACTAGTCGTTTGAGGGGGGAGCTGTTTTTT.

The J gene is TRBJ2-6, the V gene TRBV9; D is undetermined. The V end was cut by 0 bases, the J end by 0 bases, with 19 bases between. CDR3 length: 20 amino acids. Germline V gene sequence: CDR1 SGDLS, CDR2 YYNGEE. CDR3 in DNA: TGTGCCAGCAGCGTAGGCAAGGAGTTATTTCGGGTCTCTGGGGCCAACGTCCTGACTTTC. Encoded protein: CASSVGKELFRVSGANVLTF.

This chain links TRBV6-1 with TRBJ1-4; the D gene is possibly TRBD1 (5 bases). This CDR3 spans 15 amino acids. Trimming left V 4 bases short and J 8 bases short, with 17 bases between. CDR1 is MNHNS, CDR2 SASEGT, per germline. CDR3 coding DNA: TGTGCCAGCAGTGCGAAGGGCCAGGGTCGGGAAAAACTGTTTTTT. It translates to CASSAKGQGREKLFF.

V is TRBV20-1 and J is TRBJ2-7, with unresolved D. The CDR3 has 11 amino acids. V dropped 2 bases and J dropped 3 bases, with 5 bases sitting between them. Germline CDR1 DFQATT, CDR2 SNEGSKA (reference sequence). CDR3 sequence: CSARSLYEQYF. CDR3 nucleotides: TGCAGTGCTAGAAGTCTCTACGAGCAGTACTTC.

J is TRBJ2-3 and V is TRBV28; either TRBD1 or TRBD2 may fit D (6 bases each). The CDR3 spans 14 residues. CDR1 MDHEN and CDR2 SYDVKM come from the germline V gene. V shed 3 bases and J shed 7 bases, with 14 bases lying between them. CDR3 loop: CASSFSGARNTQYF. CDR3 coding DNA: TGTGCCAGCAGTTTCTCGGGGGCAAGGAATACGCAGTATTTT.

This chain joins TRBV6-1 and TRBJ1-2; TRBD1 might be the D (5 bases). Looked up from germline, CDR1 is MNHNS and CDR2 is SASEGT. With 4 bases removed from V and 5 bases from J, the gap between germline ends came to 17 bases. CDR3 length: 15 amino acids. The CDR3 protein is CASSGEPGRGYGYTF. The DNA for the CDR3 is TGTGCCAGCAGTGGGGAACCGGGGCGCGGGTATGGCTACACCTTC.

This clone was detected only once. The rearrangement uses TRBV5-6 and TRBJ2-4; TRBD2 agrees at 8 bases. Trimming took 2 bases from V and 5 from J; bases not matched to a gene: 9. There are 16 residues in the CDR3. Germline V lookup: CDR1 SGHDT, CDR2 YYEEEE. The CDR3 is CASSFRGGLGQNIQYF. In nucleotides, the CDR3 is TGTGCCAGCAGCTTTCGGGGGGGCCTTGGGCAAAACATTCAGTACTTC.

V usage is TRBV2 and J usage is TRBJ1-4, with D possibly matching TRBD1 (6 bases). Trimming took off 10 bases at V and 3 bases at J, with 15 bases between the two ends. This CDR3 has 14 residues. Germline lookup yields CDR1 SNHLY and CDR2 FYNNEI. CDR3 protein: CATELGAANEKLFF. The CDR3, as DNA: TGTGCCACCGAGCTGGGGGCGGCTAATGAAAAACTGTTTTTT.

The chain's CDR3 is CASSYVDRGTQYF. Here the CDR3 DNA reads TGTGCCAGCAGTTACGTGGACAGGGGTACGCAGTATTTT. This sequence joins TRBV6-5 and TRBJ2-3; 9 bases align to TRBD1. The CDR3 runs to 13 residues. After removal of 2 bases from V and 8 bases from J, the junction contained 2 bases not matched to a gene. Germline V gene lookup returns CDR1 MNHEY and CDR2 SVGAGI.